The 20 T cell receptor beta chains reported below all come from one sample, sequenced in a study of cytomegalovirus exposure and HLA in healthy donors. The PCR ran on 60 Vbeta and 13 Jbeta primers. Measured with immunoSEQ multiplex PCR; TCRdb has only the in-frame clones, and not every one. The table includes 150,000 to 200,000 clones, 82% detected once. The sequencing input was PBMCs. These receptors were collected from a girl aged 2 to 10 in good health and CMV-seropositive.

CDR3 sequence: CASGGTGQNTEAFF. CDR3 nucleotides: TGTGCCAGCGGCGGGACGGGACAGAACACTGAAGCTTTCTTT. The chain recombines TRBV9 with TRBJ1-1; maybe TRBD1 (6 bases). Trimming removed 7 bases at V and 1 base at J, with 14 bases between. Germline loops: CDR1 SGDLS, CDR2 YYNGEE. CDR3 length: 14 amino acids.

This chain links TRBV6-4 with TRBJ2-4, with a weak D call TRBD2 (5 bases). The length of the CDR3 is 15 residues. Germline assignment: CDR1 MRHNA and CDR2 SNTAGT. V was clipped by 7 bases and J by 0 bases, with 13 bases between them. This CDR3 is CASTRTEVAKNIQYF. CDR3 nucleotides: TGTGCCAGCACTCGGACGGAGGTAGCCAAAAACATTCAGTACTTC.

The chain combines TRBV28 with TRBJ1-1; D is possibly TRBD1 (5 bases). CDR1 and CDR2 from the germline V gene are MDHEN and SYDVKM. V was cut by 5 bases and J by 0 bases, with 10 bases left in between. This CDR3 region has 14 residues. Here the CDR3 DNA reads TGTGCCAGCAGTGGGGGAGGGGTGAACACTGAAGCTTTCTTT. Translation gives CASSGGGVNTEAFF.

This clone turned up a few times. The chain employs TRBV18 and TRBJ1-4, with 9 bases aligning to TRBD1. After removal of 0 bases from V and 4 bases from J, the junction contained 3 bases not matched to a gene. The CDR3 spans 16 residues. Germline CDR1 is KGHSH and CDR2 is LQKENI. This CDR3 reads CASSPPKGQGNEKLFF. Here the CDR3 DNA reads TGTGCCAGCTCACCACCGAAGGGACAGGGTAATGAAAAACTGTTTTTT.

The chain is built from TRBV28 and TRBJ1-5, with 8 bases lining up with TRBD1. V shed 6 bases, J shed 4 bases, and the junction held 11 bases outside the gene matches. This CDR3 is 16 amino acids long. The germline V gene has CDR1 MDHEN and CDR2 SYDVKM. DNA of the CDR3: TGTGCCAGCAGCCGAGGAGGACAGGGATGGAATCAGCCCCAGCATTTT. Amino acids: CASSRGGQGWNQPQHF. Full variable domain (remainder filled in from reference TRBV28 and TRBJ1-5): DVKVTQSSRYLVKRTGEKVFLECVQDMDHENMFWYRQDPGLGLRLIYFSYDVKMKEKGDIPEGYSVSREKKERFSLILESASTNQTSMYLCASSRGGQGWNQPQHFGDGTRLSIL.

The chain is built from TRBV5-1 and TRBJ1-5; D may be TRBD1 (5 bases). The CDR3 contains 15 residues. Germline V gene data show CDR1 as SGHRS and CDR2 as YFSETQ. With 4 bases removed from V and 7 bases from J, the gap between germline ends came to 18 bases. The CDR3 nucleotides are TGCGCCAGCAGCCCCGGGAATGGGGGGGGGCAGCCCCAGCATTTT. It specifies CASSPGNGGGQPQHF. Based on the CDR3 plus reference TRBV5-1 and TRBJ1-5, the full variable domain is KAGVTQTPRYLIKTRGQQVTLSCSPISGHRSVSWYQQTPGQGLQFLFEYFSETQRNKGNFPGRFSGRQFSNSRSEMNVSTLELGDSALYLCASSPGNGGGQPQHFGDGTRLSIL.

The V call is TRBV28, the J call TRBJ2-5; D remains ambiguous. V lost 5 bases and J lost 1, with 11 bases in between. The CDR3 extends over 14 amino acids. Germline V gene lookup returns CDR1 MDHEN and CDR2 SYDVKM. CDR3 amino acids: CASSTRGTQETQYF. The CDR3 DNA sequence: TGTGCCAGCAGTACAAGAGGAACCCAAGAGACCCAGTACTTC.

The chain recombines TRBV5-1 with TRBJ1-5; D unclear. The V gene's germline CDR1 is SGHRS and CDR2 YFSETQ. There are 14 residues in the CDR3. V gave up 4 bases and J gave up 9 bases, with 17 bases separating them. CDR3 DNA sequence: TGCGCCAGCAGCCCTAGGCCGGAGTCGCGGCCCCAGCATTTT. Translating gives CASSPRPESRPQHF.

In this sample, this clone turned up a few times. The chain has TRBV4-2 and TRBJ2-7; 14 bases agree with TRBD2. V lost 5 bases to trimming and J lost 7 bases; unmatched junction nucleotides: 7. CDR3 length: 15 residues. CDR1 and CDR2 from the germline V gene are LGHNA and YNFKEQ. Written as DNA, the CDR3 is TGTGCCAGCAGCGTACGACTAGCGGGAGGGTGGGAGCAGTACTTC. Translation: CASSVRLAGGWEQYF.

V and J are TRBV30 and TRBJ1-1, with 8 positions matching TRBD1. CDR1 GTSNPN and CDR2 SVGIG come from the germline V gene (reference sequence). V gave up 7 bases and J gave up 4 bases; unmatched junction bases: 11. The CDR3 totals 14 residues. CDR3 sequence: CAFLRDRFGTEAFF. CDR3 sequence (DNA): TGTGCCTTTCTCCGGGACAGGTTTGGCACTGAAGCTTTCTTT.

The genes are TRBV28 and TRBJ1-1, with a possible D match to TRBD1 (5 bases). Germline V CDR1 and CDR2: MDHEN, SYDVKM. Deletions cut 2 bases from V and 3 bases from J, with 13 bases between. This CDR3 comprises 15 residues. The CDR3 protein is CASSLEDNLDTEAFF. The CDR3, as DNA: TGTGCCAGCAGTTTAGAGGACAACCTTGACACTGAAGCTTTCTTT.

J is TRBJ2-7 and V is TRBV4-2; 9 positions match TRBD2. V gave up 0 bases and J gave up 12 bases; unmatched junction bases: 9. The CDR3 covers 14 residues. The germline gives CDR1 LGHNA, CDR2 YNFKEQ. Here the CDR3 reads CASSQDRGSGRWYF. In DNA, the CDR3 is TGTGCCAGCAGCCAAGATCGTGGTAGCGGGAGATGGTACTTC.

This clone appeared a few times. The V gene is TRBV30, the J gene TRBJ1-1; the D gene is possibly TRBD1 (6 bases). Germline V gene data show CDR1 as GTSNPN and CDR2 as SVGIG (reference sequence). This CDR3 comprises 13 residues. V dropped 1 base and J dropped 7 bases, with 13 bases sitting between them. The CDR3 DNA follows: TGTGCCTGGAGTGATCAGGGGCGCGGTGAAGCTTTCTTT. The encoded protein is CAWSDQGRGEAFF.

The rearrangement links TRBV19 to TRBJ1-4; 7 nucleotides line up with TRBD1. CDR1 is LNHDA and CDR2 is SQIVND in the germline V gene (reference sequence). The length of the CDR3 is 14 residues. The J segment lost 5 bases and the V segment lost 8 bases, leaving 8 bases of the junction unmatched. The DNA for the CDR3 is TGTGCCAGTGGAACGGGACAGCCAAATGAAAAACTGTTTTTT. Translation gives CASGTGQPNEKLFF.

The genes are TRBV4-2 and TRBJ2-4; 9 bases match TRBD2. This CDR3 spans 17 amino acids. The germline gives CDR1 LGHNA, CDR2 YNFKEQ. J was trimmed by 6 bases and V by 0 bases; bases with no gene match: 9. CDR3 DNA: TGTGCCAGCAGCCAAGATCCACCAGCGGGAGGAAGAAACATTCAGTACTTC. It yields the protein CASSQDPPAGGRNIQYF.

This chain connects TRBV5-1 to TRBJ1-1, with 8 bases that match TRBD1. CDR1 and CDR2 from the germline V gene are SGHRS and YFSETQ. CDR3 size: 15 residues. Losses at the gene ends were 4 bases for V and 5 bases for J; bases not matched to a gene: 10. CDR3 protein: CASSAQTGVRTEAFF. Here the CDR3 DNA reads TGCGCCAGCAGCGCTCAGACAGGGGTTCGGACTGAAGCTTTCTTT. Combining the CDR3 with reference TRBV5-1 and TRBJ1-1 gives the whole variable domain KAGVTQTPRYLIKTRGQQVTLSCSPISGHRSVSWYQQTPGQGLQFLFEYFSETQRNKGNFPGRFSGRQFSNSRSEMNVSTLELGDSALYLCASSAQTGVRTEAFFGQGTRLTVV.

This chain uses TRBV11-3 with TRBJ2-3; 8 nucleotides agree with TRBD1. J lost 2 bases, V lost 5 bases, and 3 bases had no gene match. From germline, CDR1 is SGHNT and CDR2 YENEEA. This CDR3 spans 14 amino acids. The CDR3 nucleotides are TGTGCCAGCAGCGAGGACAGGGCCACAGATACGCAGTATTTT. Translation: CASSEDRATDTQYF.

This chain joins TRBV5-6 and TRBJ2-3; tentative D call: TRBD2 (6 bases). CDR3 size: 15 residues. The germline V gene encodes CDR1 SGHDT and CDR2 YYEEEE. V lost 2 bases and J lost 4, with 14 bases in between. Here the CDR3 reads CASSFRGGSPDTQYF. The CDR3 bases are TGTGCCAGCAGCTTTCGGGGAGGTAGTCCAGATACGCAGTATTTT.

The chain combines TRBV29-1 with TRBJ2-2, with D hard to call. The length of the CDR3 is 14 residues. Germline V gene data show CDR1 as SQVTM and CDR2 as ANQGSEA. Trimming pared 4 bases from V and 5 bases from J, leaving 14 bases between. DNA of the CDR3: TGCAGCGTTGCCCACCTTGTCGGGACCGGGGAGCTGTTTTTT. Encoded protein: CSVAHLVGTGELFF.

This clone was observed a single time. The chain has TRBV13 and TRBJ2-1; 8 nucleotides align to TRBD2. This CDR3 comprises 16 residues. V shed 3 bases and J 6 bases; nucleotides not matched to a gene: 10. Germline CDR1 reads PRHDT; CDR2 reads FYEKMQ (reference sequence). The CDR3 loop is CASSFLSGRASNEQFF. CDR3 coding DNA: TGTGCCAGCAGCTTTCTCAGCGGGAGAGCATCCAATGAGCAGTTCTTC.